This TCR beta chain was identified during a study of cytomegalovirus exposure and HLA in healthy donors. Overall study results and limits: Later work showed greater clonal expansion in HLA-associated TCR beta chains than in equally common others. Rare sequences made up most TCRs, while some public TCRs were found in many donors. As a later analysis revealed, most CMV-associated TCR beta chains appeared HLA-restricted. Cytomegalovirus status was reportedly diagnosed by the classifier with high sensitivity and specificity.

Researchers ran the PCR with 60 Vbeta and 13 Jbeta primers. The protocol was immunoSEQ multiplex PCR, while the TCRdb copy is restricted to in-frame clones and leaves out a portion. Of under 200,000 clones detected, about three quarters appear once; the ten largest clones hold 1.3% to 1.5%. About this clone: Antigen: not known.

This receptor was identified in a woman aged 30 to 39 in good health and CMV-seronegative. The sample was PBMCs.

CDR3 amino acids: CASSPQRGSGKGKLFF. In nucleotides, the CDR3 is TGTGCCAGCAGCCCGCAAAGGGGATCAGGGAAGGGAAAACTGTTTTTT. V and J are TRBV5-6 and TRBJ1-4; D may be TRBD1 (5 bases). Trimming removed 4 bases at V and 10 bases at J, with 23 bases between. The germline V gene encodes CDR1 SGHDT and CDR2 YYEEEE. The length of the CDR3 is 16 residues.